Presented here are 22 T cell receptor beta chains from one specimen sequenced in a study of radiation and T cells in renal cell carcinoma (dated by TCRdb to the early 2020s). Library creation used the immunoSEQ multiplex PCR assay. Held by TCRdb, this immuneACCESS table contains in-frame sequences only and omits some clones. Under half of the omission traces to an unresolved V gene where checked; the cause of the rest is unknown. This sample gives roughly 140,000 clones in total; approximately 86% of them show up just once. Roughly 13% of the sample is held by the ten biggest clonotypes. The intended sense of this specimen's time point label: blood 2 weeks post-SBRT. This specimen's treatment or condition label, per the study, means: 15 Gy SBRT to primary tumor, nephrectomy 4 weeks later. Sequences were derived from blood, sampled from a patient whose treatment included radiotherapy and nephrectomy. Receptors originate from a woman between 45 and 60 years old with renal cell carcinoma.

The gene calls are TRBV7-9 and TRBJ1-1, with D unclear. The germline V and J ends were trimmed by 5 bases and 7 bases, with 8 bases remaining between them. This CDR3 is built from 11 residues. Germline assignment: CDR1 SEHNR and CDR2 FQNEAQ (reference sequence). This CDR3 reads CASSLRGEAFF. DNA of the CDR3: TGTGCCAGCAGCCTCCGGGGTGAAGCTTTCTTT.

This clone is a singleton in its sample. The V gene is TRBV2, the J gene TRBJ2-3; D ambiguous. Germline V gene sequence: CDR1 SNHLY, CDR2 FYNNEI. Trimming pared 5 bases from V and 3 bases from J, leaving 3 bases between. The CDR3 spans 11 residues. In DNA, the CDR3 is TGTGCCAGCAGTTTAACAGATACGCAGTATTTT. Translating it yields CASSLTDTQYF. Full variable domain (outside the CDR3, taken from reference TRBV2 and TRBJ2-3): EPEVTQTPSHQVTQMGQEVILRCVPISNHLYFYWYRQILGQKVEFLVSFYNNEISEKSEIFDDQFSVERPDGSNFTLKIRSTKLEDSAMYFCASSLTDTQYFGPGTRLTVL.

As DNA, the CDR3 is TGTGCCAGCAGTGCCAGTACTAGCGGGGCCTACAATGAGCAGTTCTTC. It is translated as CASSASTSGAYNEQFF. The chain combines TRBV6-1 with TRBJ2-1, with TRBD2 identical over 10 bases. V was clipped by 4 bases and J by 2 bases; unmatched bases: 5. The CDR3 loop spans 16 amino acids. The germline gives CDR1 MNHNS, CDR2 SASEGT.

This chain connects TRBV5-1 to TRBJ1-4; D unclear. V lost 0 bases, J lost 4 bases, and 7 bases lay in between. Per the germline V gene, CDR1 is SGHRS and CDR2 is YFSETQ. The CDR3 consists of 14 residues. The CDR3 region is CASSLDGNNEKLFF. The CDR3 DNA reads as TGCGCCAGCAGCTTGGACGGAAATAATGAAAAACTGTTTTTT. The full variable domain, its missing parts supplied by reference TRBV5-1 and TRBJ1-4, is KAGVTQTPRYLIKTRGQQVTLSCSPISGHRSVSWYQQTPGQGLQFLFEYFSETQRNKGNFPGRFSGRQFSNSRSEMNVSTLELGDSALYLCASSLDGNNEKLFFGSGTQLSVL.

CDR3 bases: TGCGCCAGCAGCTTGGCTGGGGCCGCTCCTGGCACCATATATTTT. It encodes CASSLAGAAPGTIYF. The chain uses TRBV5-1 and TRBJ1-3; TRBD1 is a possible D gene (5 bases). V dropped 0 bases and J dropped 9 bases, with 16 bases sitting between them. This CDR3 has 15 amino acids. CDR1 and CDR2 (germline): SGHRS, YFSETQ.

The V and J genes are TRBV6-5 and TRBJ2-7; D possibly corresponds to TRBD1 (6 bases). Germline CDR1 and CDR2: MNHEY and SVGAGI. This CDR3 comprises 14 residues. Trimming took off 2 bases at V and 4 bases at J, with 12 bases between the two ends. CDR3 nucleotides: TGTGCCAGCAGTTACAGGGCAGGGGTGTACGAGCAGTACTTC. It translates to CASSYRAGVYEQYF.

The chain is built from TRBV7-2 and TRBJ1-2; 7 bases map to TRBD1. The germline V gene encodes CDR1 SGHTA and CDR2 FQGNSA. The V gene end was trimmed by 1 base and the J gene end by 4 bases; junction bases not matched to a gene: 3. The CDR3 is made up of 14 amino acids. The DNA for the CDR3 is TGTGCCAGCAGCTTAGGACAGGGAACCTATGGCTACACCTTC. Translated: CASSLGQGTYGYTF.

The chain recombines TRBV2 with TRBJ2-1; 7 bases map to TRBD1. Germline assignment: CDR1 SNHLY and CDR2 FYNNEI. The CDR3 extends over 14 amino acids. Losses at the gene ends were 6 bases for V and 9 bases for J; bases not matched to a gene: 11. The CDR3 reads CASSKTGYIPEQFF. CDR3 bases: TGTGCCAGCAGCAAGACAGGGTATATCCCTGAGCAGTTCTTC.

Concerning this clone: Other DNA sequences from this sample encode an identical CDR3 as well. The CDR3 region is CASSWTGDEQYF. The CDR3 DNA reads TGTGCCAGCAGTTGGACAGGGGACGAGCAGTACTTC. V usage is TRBV6-6 and J usage is TRBJ2-7; TRBD1 aligns across 9 bases. The CDR3 spans 12 residues. Trimming took 4 bases from V and 5 from J; bases not matched to a gene: 0. Germline CDR1 MNHNY, CDR2 SVGAGI (reference sequence).

The chain combines TRBV5-5 with TRBJ2-7; D may be TRBD1 or TRBD2 (5 bases each). Germline V gives CDR1 SGHKS, CDR2 YYEKEE (reference sequence). This CDR3 has 15 residues. Trimming took off 4 bases at V and 3 bases at J, with 17 bases between the two ends. Here the CDR3 DNA reads TGTGCCAGCAGCCCAACCCGGGACGGAGGCTACGAGCAGTACTTC. Protein sequence: CASSPTRDGGYEQYF.

V is TRBV30 and J is TRBJ1-2; D is unclear. Germline CDR1 GTSNPN, CDR2 SVGIG (reference sequence). This CDR3 is 14 amino acids long. V lost 5 bases to trimming and J lost 4 bases, with 17 bases between them. CDR3 nucleotides: TGTGCCTGGTTCGGTTATAGAAAGACCTATGGCTACACCTTC. This encodes CAWFGYRKTYGYTF.

The V gene is TRBV19, the J gene TRBJ2-7, with 9 bases matching TRBD1. Germline V gene lookup returns CDR1 LNHDA and CDR2 SQIVND (reference sequence). J lost 6 bases, V lost 3 bases, and 9 bases had no gene match. The CDR3 loop spans 15 amino acids. CDR3 bases: TGTGCCAGTAGTATTCCCGGGACAGGGTTCGGCGAGCAGTACTTC. Amino acid sequence: CASSIPGTGFGEQYF.

CDR3 residues: CASSQDSRTGGNQPQHF. As DNA, the CDR3 is TGCGCCAGCAGCCAAGATTCGCGGACAGGGGGCAATCAGCCCCAGCATTTT. The gene calls are TRBV4-1 and TRBJ1-5, with TRBD1 identical over 9 bases. The CDR3 has 17 amino acids. V lost 0 bases to trimming and J lost 2 bases; unmatched junction nucleotides: 5. The V gene's germline CDR1 is MGHRA and CDR2 YSYEKL.

Many counts were recorded for this clone. The CDR3 protein is CASSSTRSFGGYTF. CDR3 bases: TGTGCCAGCAGCTCAACGAGGAGTTTCGGTGGCTACACCTTC. The chain is built from TRBV7-8 and TRBJ1-2; D not certain. V dropped 4 bases and J dropped 7 bases, with 16 bases sitting between them. Germline V gene lookup returns CDR1 SGHVS and CDR2 FQNEAQ. This CDR3 is 14 amino acids long.

This clone occurred once. The rearrangement links TRBV19 to TRBJ1-2; tentatively, D is TRBD1 (6 bases). CDR3 length: 16 residues. Per the germline V gene, CDR1 is LNHDA and CDR2 is SQIVND (reference sequence). V lost 7 bases to trimming and J lost 7 bases, with 25 bases between them. CDR3 protein: CASTSGGIQGSGGYTF. The CDR3 nucleotides are TGTGCCAGTACCTCCGGGGGTATACAGGGTTCGGGTGGCTACACCTTC.

The chain links TRBV19 to TRBJ2-3; 12 bases fit TRBD2. Germline loops: CDR1 LNHDA, CDR2 SQIVND (reference sequence). V dropped 3 bases and J dropped 13; count of bases not matched to a gene: 11. CDR3 size: 15 residues. The CDR3 is CASSIPSGGAGVKYF. CDR3 DNA: TGTGCCAGTAGTATTCCTAGCGGGGGGGCCGGGGTTAAGTATTTT.

The chain recombines TRBV2 with TRBJ1-2; D call uncertain. Per germline, CDR1 SNHLY and CDR2 FYNNEI. Trimming pared 7 bases from V and 3 bases from J, leaving 15 bases between. The CDR3 runs 14 residues. CDR3 nucleotide sequence: TGTGCCAGCAACCTTTTTGACGTGGACTATGGCTACACCTTC. Its protein product is CASNLFDVDYGYTF. The entire variable domain, with the rest obtained from reference TRBV2 and TRBJ1-2, is as follows: EPEVTQTPSHQVTQMGQEVILRCVPISNHLYFYWYRQILGQKVEFLVSFYNNEISEKSEIFDDQFSVERPDGSNFTLKIRSTKLEDSAMYFCASNLFDVDYGYTFGSGTRLTVV.

This chain joins TRBV30 and TRBJ2-7, with D perhaps being TRBD1 or TRBD2 (5 bases each). This CDR3 region has 14 residues. Germline V gene data show CDR1 as GTSNPN and CDR2 as SVGIG (reference sequence). V gave up 4 bases and J gave up 2 bases, with 15 bases separating them. The CDR3 region has the DNA TGTGCCTGGACAAGGGACCCCTATCCCTACGAGCAGTACTTC. This codes for CAWTRDPYPYEQYF.

The CDR3 DNA follows: TGTGCCATCAAAGGAACAGGGGGTGCTAACACTGAAGCTTTCTTT. As protein: CAIKGTGGANTEAFF. The chain employs TRBV10-3 and TRBJ1-1, with 8 bases fitting TRBD1. CDR1 is ENHRY, CDR2 SYGVKD, per germline. The V and J ends lost 7 bases and 2 bases, in that order; junction bases with no gene match: 9. This CDR3 has 15 amino acids.

The sample holds one count of this clone. The rearrangement uses TRBV5-5 and TRBJ2-3; 9 bases agree with TRBD1. With V trimmed by 4 bases and J by 2 bases, 5 bases remained unmatched. The CDR3 is made up of 15 amino acids. CDR1 and CDR2 (germline): SGHKS, YYEKEE (reference sequence). CDR3: CASSRRDRATDTQYF. CDR3 sequence (DNA): TGTGCCAGCAGCCGACGGGACAGGGCCACAGATACGCAGTATTTT.

This chain joins TRBV4-3 and TRBJ1-2; 8 nucleotides match TRBD1. The CDR3 covers 16 residues. CDR1 and CDR2 (germline): LGHNA, YSLEER. J lost 1 base, V lost 0 bases, and 4 bases had no gene match. This CDR3 reads CASSQDTTGGNYGYTF. The CDR3 coding sequence is TGCGCCAGCAGCCAAGATACAACAGGGGGTAACTATGGCTACACCTTC.

V usage is TRBV9 and J usage is TRBJ1-6; D is undetermined. The ends were cut back, 0 bases at V and 0 bases at J, with 10 bases in the middle. This CDR3 has 17 amino acids. Germline CDR1 and CDR2: SGDLS and YYNGEE. The CDR3 DNA is TGTGCCAGCAGCGTAGGCAGTTTAAGCTCCTATAATTCACCCCTCCACTTT. Encoded protein: CASSVGSLSSYNSPLHF. The complete variable domain, with remaining parts taken from reference TRBV9 and TRBJ1-6, reads DSGVTQTPKHLITATGQRVTLRCSPRSGDLSVYWYQQSLDQGLQFLIQYYNGEERAKGNILERFSAQQFPDLHSELNLSSLELGDSALYFCASSVGSLSSYNSPLHFGNGTRLTVT.